This T cell receptor beta chain appears in the sequencing data of a study of T cells in localized non-small cell lung cancer. The CDR3 spans 19 residues. Germline CDR1 MRHNA, CDR2 SNTAGT. V dropped 3 bases and J dropped 4; count of bases not matched to a gene: 16. The table came from immunoSEQ multiplex PCR; TCRdb's copy has only in-frame clones and leaves some out. This sample has 9,400 or so clones, with around nine tenths found just once. Broader study findings: Prolonged overall survival went with higher T cell density in the blood. When the top 100 tumor clones were examined, a median approximately 54 of them also appeared in the adjacent lung, which was paired and uninvolved.

A word on this clone: Its target is not known.

The starting material was peripheral blood, obtained before any cancer treatment. This sequence was found in a female donor over 55 with stage II squamous cell lung carcinoma. The chain couples TRBV6-4 to TRBJ1-2, with TRBD1 matching 11 bases. The DNA for the CDR3 is TGTGCCAGCAGTGATGTCGTGGGACAGGGGGAAACGGTCGTCTATGGCTACACCTTC. Translated, it gives CASSDVVGQGETVVYGYTF.